Included here is one T cell receptor beta chain sequence, with context. What it binds is unknown. These data originate in a study of T cell responses to AZD1222 COVID-19 vaccine. The repertoire was sequenced with immunoSEQ multiplex PCR; TCRdb's copy has only in-frame clones and lacks some. The data show 180,000 or so clones, 85% to 90% seen once. General study results and limits: Increases in Spike-specific TCR breadth and depth were seen after two AZD1222 doses. The study identified only five to seven AZD1222 recipients as seropositive at baseline. Mapped onto spike, vaccine-associated CD4 TCRs spanned it and were dominant at 160-218 and 743-854. Clonal diversity may have been underestimated in mostly white British donors.

V was clipped by 5 bases and J by 4 bases; unmatched bases: 8. CDR1 is MNHEY, CDR2 SVGAGI, per germline. The CDR3 has 15 amino acids. The chain links TRBV6-5 to TRBJ2-5; 9 nucleotides match TRBD1. The receptor was derived from an adult who received the MenACWY meningococcal vaccine as a control. The sample here was peripheral blood, taken 28 days after the second dose of the MenACWY control vaccine. The DNA for the CDR3 is TGTGCCAGCAGTCCTCGGGACAGGGTTGTAGAGACCCAGTACTTC. Translation gives CASSPRDRVVETQYF.